What follows is one T cell receptor (beta chain) and its context. TCRdb's copy holds only in-frame clones and misses some; the assay was immunoSEQ multiplex PCR. The sample includes about 94,000 clones, 75% to 90% of them seen just once. V shed 5 bases and J shed 2 bases, with 9 bases lying between them. The CDR3 totals 13 residues. Germline V gene data show CDR1 as LNHDA and CDR2 as SQIVND (reference sequence). This record belongs to a study of blood T cell repertoires in COVID-19. V usage is TRBV19 and J usage is TRBJ2-5; no clear D gene. The sequencing input was peripheral blood. This receptor was obtained from a woman at least 80 years old with acute or convalescent COVID-19. CDR3 region: CASSLRLQETQYF. The CDR3 coding sequence is TGTGCCAGTAGTCTGAGGTTACAAGAGACCCAGTACTTC.